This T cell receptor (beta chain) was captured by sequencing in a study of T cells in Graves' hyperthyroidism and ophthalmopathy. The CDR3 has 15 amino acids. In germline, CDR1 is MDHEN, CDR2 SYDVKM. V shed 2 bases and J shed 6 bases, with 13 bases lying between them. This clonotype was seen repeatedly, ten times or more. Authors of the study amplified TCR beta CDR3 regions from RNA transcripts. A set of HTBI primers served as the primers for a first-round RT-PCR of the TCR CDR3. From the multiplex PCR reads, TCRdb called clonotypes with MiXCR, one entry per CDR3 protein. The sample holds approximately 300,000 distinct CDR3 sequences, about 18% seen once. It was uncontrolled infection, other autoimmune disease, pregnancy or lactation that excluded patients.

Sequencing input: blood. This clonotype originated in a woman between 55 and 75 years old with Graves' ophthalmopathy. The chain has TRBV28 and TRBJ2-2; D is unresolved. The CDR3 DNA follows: TGTGCCAGCAGTTTACCCGCATCCAGCGCCGGGGAGCTGTTTTTT. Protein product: CASSLPASSAGELFF.